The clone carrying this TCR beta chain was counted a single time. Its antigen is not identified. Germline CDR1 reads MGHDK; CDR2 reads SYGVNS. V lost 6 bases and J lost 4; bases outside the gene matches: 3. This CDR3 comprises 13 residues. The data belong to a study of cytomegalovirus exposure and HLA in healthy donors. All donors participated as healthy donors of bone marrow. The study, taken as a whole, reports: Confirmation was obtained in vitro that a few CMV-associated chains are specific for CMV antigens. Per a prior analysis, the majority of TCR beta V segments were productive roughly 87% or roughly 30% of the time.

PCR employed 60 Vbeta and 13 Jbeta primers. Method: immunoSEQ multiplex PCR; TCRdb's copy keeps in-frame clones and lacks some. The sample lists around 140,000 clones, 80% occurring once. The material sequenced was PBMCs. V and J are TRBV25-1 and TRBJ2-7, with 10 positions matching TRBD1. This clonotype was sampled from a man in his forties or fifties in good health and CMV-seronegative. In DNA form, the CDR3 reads TGTGCCAGCAGGGGACAGGGGATTTACGAGCAGTACTTC. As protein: CASRGQGIYEQYF.